The clone carrying this T cell receptor beta chain was seen only a few times. The sample is drawn from a study of patients and donors after allogeneic stem cell transplantation. TCRdb fed the RT-PCR reads into MiXCR, producing one record per CDR3 protein. This sample has some 960,000 distinct CDR3 sequences, with 15% to 20% found just once. This TCR was recovered from a human donor who was either an allogeneic HSCT recipient or a stem cell or donor lymphocyte infusion donor (not recorded which). It is not recorded whose cells these are; they may come from a transplant donor. The specimen sequenced was blood, either unsorted or a sorted T cell fraction (not recorded which).

CDR3 coding DNA: TGCAGTGCTAGAGGCACCCGGAACACCGGGGAGCTGTTTTTT. Its protein product is CSARGTRNTGELFF. This rearrangement joins TRBV20-1 to TRBJ2-2, with D uncertain. V shed 1 base and J shed 1 base, with 7 bases lying between them. The CDR3 runs to 14 residues. CDR1 is DFQATT and CDR2 is SNEGSKA in the germline V gene (reference sequence).